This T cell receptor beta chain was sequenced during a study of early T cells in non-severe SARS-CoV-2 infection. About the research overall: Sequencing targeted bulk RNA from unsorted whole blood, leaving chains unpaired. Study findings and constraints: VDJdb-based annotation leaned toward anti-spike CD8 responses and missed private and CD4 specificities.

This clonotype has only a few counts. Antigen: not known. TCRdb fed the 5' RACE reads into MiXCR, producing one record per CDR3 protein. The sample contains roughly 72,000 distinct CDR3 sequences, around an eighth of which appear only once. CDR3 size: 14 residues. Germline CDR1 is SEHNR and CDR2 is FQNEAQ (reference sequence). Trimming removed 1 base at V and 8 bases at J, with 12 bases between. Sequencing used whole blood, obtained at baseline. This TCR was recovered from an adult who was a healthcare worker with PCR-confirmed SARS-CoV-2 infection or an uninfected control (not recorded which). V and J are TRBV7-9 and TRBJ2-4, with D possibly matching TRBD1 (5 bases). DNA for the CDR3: TGTGCCAGCAGCTTAGAAGCAGGGTTTGACATTCAGTACTTC. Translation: CASSLEAGFDIQYF.